This TCR beta chain was identified in a study of cytomegalovirus exposure and HLA in healthy donors. The junction had 8 bases not matched to a gene; V was cut back by 1 base and J by 2 bases. The CDR3 contains 17 residues. Germline values: CDR1 LGHNA, CDR2 YNFKEQ. Each donor's status was that of a healthy bone marrow donor. PCR was performed using 60 Vbeta and 13 Jbeta primers. Using immunoSEQ multiplex PCR, the repertoire was profiled, and TCRdb retains in-frame clones only, with some absent. Of roughly 170,000 clones in the sample, roughly four fifths are singletons; the top ten hold about 2.2%. Points from the study as a whole: Reports described diagnosis of cytomegalovirus status by the classifier as highly specific and sensitive. A later analysis linked 15,000 to 20,000 TCR beta sequences to HLA alleles at 0.05 false discovery rate. The presence/absence work took it that sequencing depth was about the same across donors.

About this clone: Its matching antigen is unknown.

The TCR comes from a woman between 25 and 40 years old in good health and CMV-seronegative. The sequencing input was PBMCs. The rearrangement links TRBV4-2 to TRBJ1-2, with 9 nucleotides matching TRBD1. CDR3 loop: CASSQATAGTGNYGYTF. The CDR3 coding sequence is TGTGCCAGCAGCCAAGCCACTGCCGGGACAGGGAACTATGGCTACACCTTC.